The T cell receptor (beta chain) described here comes from a study of T-cell memory formation after mild COVID-19. TCRdb called the 5' RACE reads again in MiXCR, with one record for every CDR3 protein. The profile shows about 350,000 distinct CDR3 sequences, around 15% of them singletons. This clonotype has just a few counts. Its matching antigen is unknown. Germline-derived CDR1 and CDR2 are SGHVS and FNYEAQ. The CDR3 extends over 14 amino acids. Trimming cost V 5 bases and J 10 bases; bases outside gene matches: 6. General observations from the study: Among clones peaking at day 37 in the second wave, SARS-CoV-2 specificity remained unconfirmed. Memory from before infection featured some responding clones, which suggests cross-reactive memory joined.

The material sequenced was PBMCs or a T cell subset sorted from them (not recorded which). This rearrangement joins TRBV7-6 to TRBJ1-6; TRBD1 matches 9 bases. This clonotype originated in a man younger than 35 who had mild COVID-19 (a few samples of this study predate the infection). Cell type and time point are not known. As DNA, the CDR3 is TGTGCCAGCAGCCCACAGGGGGCAGGATCACCCCTCCACTTT. Translated: CASSPQGAGSPLHF.